This entry concerns a single T cell receptor (beta chain). The target antigen is unknown. The sample comes from a study of T-cell memory formation after mild COVID-19. Findings of the study overall: CD8+ contracting clones occupied EMRA, while CD4+ ones occupied mainly CM and EM. Certain responding clones were present in pre-infection memory, suggesting participation of cross-reactive memory. What remained unconfirmed was the SARS-CoV-2 specificity of second-wave clones peaking on day 37.

Amplification by 5'RACE using constant-segment primers produced TCR alpha and TCR beta cDNA libraries that carried sample barcodes and UMIs. MiXCR, applied by TCRdb to the 5' RACE reads, yields one record per CDR3 protein. The sample lists about 210,000 distinct CDR3 sequences, around 25% occurring once. This CDR3 region has 13 residues. Per germline, CDR1 DFQATT and CDR2 SNEGSKA (reference sequence). The ends were cut back, 3 bases at V and 8 bases at J, with 16 bases in the middle. The receptor comes from an adult woman who had mild COVID-19 (a few samples of this study predate the infection). Cell type and time point are not known. The V and J genes are TRBV20-1 and TRBJ1-1, with D maybe TRBD1 (5 bases). Sequencing used PBMCs or a T cell subset sorted from them (not recorded which). This CDR3 reads CSASQGEGIEAFF. CDR3 bases: TGCAGTGCTAGTCAGGGAGAGGGAATCGAAGCTTTCTTT.